This T cell receptor (beta chain) emerged from a study of monozygotic twins with cystic fibrosis. Clones were sequenced by immunoSEQ multiplex PCR, and TCRdb holds only the in-frame ones, with some missing. There are 7,500 to 9,500 clones in the sample; around 94% occur only once, and 0.5% to 0.65% lies in the top ten. The V gene end was trimmed by 4 bases and the J gene end by 1 base; junction bases not matched to a gene: 5. Germline V gives CDR1 SGHRS, CDR2 YFSETQ. This CDR3 region has 14 residues. The sequenced sample was blood. V gene TRBV5-1 combines with J gene TRBJ2-7, with TRBD1 matching 7 bases. The sequence was obtained from a boy between 2 and 10 years old with cystic fibrosis. The CDR3 spells CASSPGTASYEQYF. CDR3 coding DNA: TGCGCCAGCAGCCCCGGGACAGCTTCCTACGAGCAGTACTTC.